The rows below give T cell receptor beta chains drawn from one sample of a study of shared clonotypes between healthy human individuals. Clones were sequenced by immunoSEQ multiplex PCR, and TCRdb holds only the in-frame ones, with some missing. Of approximately 620,000 clones in the sample, 95% to 98% are singletons; the top ten hold approximately 0.057%. Sequenced input: naive CD4+ T cells sorted from blood. The receptors were sampled from a woman in her twenties or thirties in good health. CDR3s include the opening cysteine and the closing phenylalanine or tryptophan. Each record gives: J gene, V gene, clone size, D gene, CDR3 DNA, CDR3 protein. D genes are given only for firm matches. Clone size is given for some rows only: seen once, a few or many times, or a class if the clone is expanded.

J gene: TRBJ2-7; V gene: TRBV5-4; clone size: NA; D gene: NA; CDR3 DNA: TGTGCCAGCAGCTTGTTCGGAGGGTACGAGCAGTACTTC; CDR3 protein: CASSLFGGYEQYF
J gene: TRBJ2-3; V gene: TRBV6-6; clone size: once; D gene: NA; CDR3 DNA: TGTGCCAGCAGTTACTCGTCGGCATCTGGGGCAGATACGCAGTATTTT; CDR3 protein: CASSYSSASGADTQYF
J gene: TRBJ1-2; V gene: TRBV15; clone size: NA; D gene: NA; CDR3 DNA: TGTGCCACCAGCAGAGATCCCTGGCGGGGGTGGGACTATGGCTACACCTTC; CDR3 protein: CATSRDPWRGWDYGYTF
J gene: TRBJ1-5; V gene: TRBV4-2; clone size: once; D gene: NA; CDR3 DNA: TGTGCCAGCAGCCAAGAAAGGATCGATGGTAGCAATCAGCCCCAGCATTTT; CDR3 protein: CASSQERIDGSNQPQHF
J gene: TRBJ1-3; V gene: TRBV5-6; clone size: NA; D gene: NA; CDR3 DNA: TGTGCCAGCAGCTTGGAAGTCCGCGGGGGAAACACCATATATTTT; CDR3 protein: CASSLEVRGGNTIYF
J gene: TRBJ2-4; V gene: TRBV28; clone size: NA; D gene: NA; CDR3 DNA: TGTGTCCTTACTAGACCGGTTTTGGAGTACTTC; CDR3 protein: CVLTRPVLEYF
J gene: TRBJ2-7; V gene: TRBV6-1; clone size: NA; D gene: TRBD2; CDR3 DNA: TGTGCCACCCCTAGCGGGATACACGAGCAGTACTTC; CDR3 protein: CATPSGIHEQYF
J gene: TRBJ1-5; V gene: TRBV27; clone size: NA; D gene: TRBD1; CDR3 DNA: TGTGCCAGCAGTCCATACACAGGGGGATACGATCAGCCCCAGCATTTT; CDR3 protein: CASSPYTGGYDQPQHF
J gene: TRBJ2-1; V gene: TRBV5-8; clone size: NA; D gene: NA; CDR3 DNA: TGTGCCAGCAGCCCGTTTAATGGGCGGGAGCAGTTCTTC; CDR3 protein: CASSPFNGREQFF
J gene: TRBJ1-2; V gene: TRBV28; clone size: NA; D gene: NA; CDR3 DNA: TGTGCCAGCAGTTTAATATCCGAGCAGGACGGCTACACCTTC; CDR3 protein: CASSLISEQDGYTF
J gene: TRBJ1-1; V gene: TRBV29-1; clone size: NA; D gene: NA; CDR3 DNA: TGCAGCGTCGTGACAGGAGCGAACACTGAAGCTTTCTTT; CDR3 protein: CSVVTGANTEAFF
J gene: TRBJ2-7; V gene: TRBV28; clone size: once; D gene: TRBD1; CDR3 DNA: TGTGCCAGCAGTTTAGTGGGACAGCTATACGAGCAGTACTTC; CDR3 protein: CASSLVGQLYEQYF
J gene: TRBJ2-3; V gene: TRBV19; clone size: NA; D gene: TRBD2; CDR3 DNA: TGTGCCAGTAGTTACCGGACTAGCGCAGATACGCAGTATTTT; CDR3 protein: CASSYRTSADTQYF
J gene: TRBJ1-4; V gene: TRBV28; clone size: NA; D gene: TRBD1; CDR3 DNA: TGTGCCAGCAGTCCGGGACAGGGGGCGAATAATGAAAAACTGTTTTTT; CDR3 protein: CASSPGQGANNEKLFF